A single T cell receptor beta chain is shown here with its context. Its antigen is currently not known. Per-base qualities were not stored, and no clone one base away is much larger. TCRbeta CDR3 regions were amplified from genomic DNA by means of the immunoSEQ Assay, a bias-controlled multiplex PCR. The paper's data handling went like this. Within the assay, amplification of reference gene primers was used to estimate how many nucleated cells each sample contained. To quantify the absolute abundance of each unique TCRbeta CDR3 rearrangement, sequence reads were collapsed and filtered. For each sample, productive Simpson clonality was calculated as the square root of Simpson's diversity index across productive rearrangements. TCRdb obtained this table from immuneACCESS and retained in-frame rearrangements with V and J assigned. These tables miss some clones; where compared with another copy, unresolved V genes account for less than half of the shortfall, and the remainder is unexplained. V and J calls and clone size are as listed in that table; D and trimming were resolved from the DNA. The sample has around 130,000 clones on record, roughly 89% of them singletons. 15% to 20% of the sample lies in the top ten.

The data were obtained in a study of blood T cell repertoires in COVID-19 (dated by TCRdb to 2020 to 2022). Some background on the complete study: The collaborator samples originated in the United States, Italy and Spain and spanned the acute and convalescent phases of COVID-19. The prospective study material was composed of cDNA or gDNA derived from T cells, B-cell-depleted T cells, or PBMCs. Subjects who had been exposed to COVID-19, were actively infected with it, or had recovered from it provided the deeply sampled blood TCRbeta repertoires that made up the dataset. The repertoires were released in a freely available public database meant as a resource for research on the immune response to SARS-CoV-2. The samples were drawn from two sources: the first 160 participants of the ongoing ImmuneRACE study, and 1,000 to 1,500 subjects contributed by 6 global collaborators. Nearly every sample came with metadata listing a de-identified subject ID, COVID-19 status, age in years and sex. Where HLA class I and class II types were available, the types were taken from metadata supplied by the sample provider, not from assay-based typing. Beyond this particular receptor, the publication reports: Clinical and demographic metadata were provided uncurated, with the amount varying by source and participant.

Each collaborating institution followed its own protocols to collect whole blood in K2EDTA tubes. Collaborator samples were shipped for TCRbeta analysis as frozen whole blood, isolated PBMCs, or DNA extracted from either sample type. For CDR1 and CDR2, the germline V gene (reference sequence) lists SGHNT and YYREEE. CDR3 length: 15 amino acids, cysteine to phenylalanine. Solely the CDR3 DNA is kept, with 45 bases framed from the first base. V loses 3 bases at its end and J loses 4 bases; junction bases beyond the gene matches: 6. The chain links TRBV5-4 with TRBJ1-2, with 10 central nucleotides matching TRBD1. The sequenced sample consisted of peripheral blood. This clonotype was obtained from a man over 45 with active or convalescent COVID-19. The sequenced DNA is TGTGCCAGCAGCTCCGGGACAGGGGCTATCTATGGCTACACCTTC. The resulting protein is CASSSGTGAIYGYTF. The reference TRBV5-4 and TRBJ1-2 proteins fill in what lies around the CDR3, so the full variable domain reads ETGVTQSPTHLIKTRGQQVTLRCSSQSGHNTVSWYQQALGQGPQFIFQYYREEENGRGNFPPRFSGLQFPNYSSELNVNALELDDSALYLCASSSGTGAIYGYTFGSGTRLTVV.